A selection of T cell receptor beta chains follows, all from one sample in a study of blood T cell repertoires in COVID-19. TCRdb's copy holds only in-frame clones and misses some; the assay was immunoSEQ multiplex PCR. The sample yields about 64,000 clones, 78% seen once. The specimen sequenced was peripheral blood. All receptors come from a man aged 80 or over with acute or convalescent COVID-19. Each CDR3 is given with its conserved first and last residue. Expanded clones are given a class, and other clones once, few, many or no size at all.

j_call v_call clone_size cdr3_aa
TRBJ1-1 TRBV5-1 NA CASSLAGPEDTEAFF
TRBJ2-7 TRBV30 NA CAWSVSREAHEQYF
TRBJ2-6 TRBV18 few CASSWWLAGPEISGANVLTF
TRBJ2-4 TRBV27 NA CASGTSGRWGGAKNIQYF
TRBJ1-5 TRBV19 NA CASSTTGVNQPQHF
TRBJ2-2 TRBV5-4 NA CASSPRGRDYPGELFF
TRBJ2-7 TRBV5-5 NA CASSRTSGDYEQYF
TRBJ2-3 TRBV4-1 few CASSQENPLAGSRDTQYF
TRBJ2-5 TRBV7-9 many CASSGSGIQETQYF
TRBJ1-1 TRBV2 NA CANRVGRNTEAFF
TRBJ1-2 TRBV6-5 NA CASRTYGTGAPHTF
TRBJ2-5 TRBV30 NA CAWSPTSETQYF
TRBJ2-2 TRBV7-3 NA CASRTAPNTGELFF
TRBJ2-2 TRBV19 NA CASSLDRGRYTGELFF
TRBJ1-4 TRBV6-5 NA CASRPGGPGGKLFF
TRBJ1-5 TRBV6-5 NA CASSDPGQGNQPQHF
TRBJ2-1 TRBV3-1/TRBV3-2 NA CASSQRGEDEQFF
TRBJ2-1 TRBV15 few CATSRRLAGDNEQFF
TRBJ1-2 TRBV6-5 NA CASGGGASGYTF
TRBJ2-1 TRBV6-6 NA CASNDPQAGGNNEQFF
TRBJ1-2 TRBV4-2 few CASSPNSQGTYGYTF
TRBJ2-3 TRBV11-3 NA CASSFRGGGTDTQYF
TRBJ1-1 TRBV10-3 NA CAISEGGQGAYTEAFF
TRBJ1-1 TRBV29-1 NA CSVGTGNTEAFF
TRBJ1-4 TRBV30 NA CAWKPGGEKLFF
TRBJ2-5 TRBV11-2 NA CASSLAAGAETQYF
TRBJ1-5 TRBV6-5 few CASSRTGSNQPQHF
TRBJ2-3 TRBV27 NA CASSFWDRTSTDTQYF
TRBJ1-2 TRBV2 NA CASSDEGVGFGYTF
TRBJ1-6 TRBV9 NA CASSLSRDREEYNSPLHF
TRBJ2-5 TRBV3-1/TRBV3-2 NA CASSRGGETQYF
TRBJ2-2 TRBV3-1/TRBV3-2 NA CASSQDTRGELFF
TRBJ1-3 TRBV5-1 NA CASSLVPGTASGNTIYF
TRBJ2-5 TRBV5-8 medium-sized CASSLETSPQQETQYF
TRBJ1-2 TRBV3-1/TRBV3-2 NA CASSRGQGIPYGYTF
TRBJ1-1 TRBV28 NA CASRPANRGSRTEAFF
TRBJ2-6 TRBV18 NA CASSGLERGSGANVLTF
TRBJ2-1 TRBV13 NA CASSFSGLEAYNEQFF
TRBJ1-6 TRBV25-1 NA CASSEYAGENSPLHF
TRBJ1-1 TRBV5-1 NA CASSRDTLNTEAFF
TRBJ2-1 TRBV2 NA CASSYRENSYNEQFF
TRBJ2-7 TRBV19 NA CASSNPGPGTYEQYF